This TCR beta chain was documented in a study of T cells after posttransplantation cyclophosphamide. Germline loops: CDR1 SGHNT, CDR2 YYREEE (reference sequence). Losses at the gene ends were 3 bases for V and 8 bases for J; bases not matched to a gene: 20. This CDR3 is 18 amino acids long. General study points: Recipient CMV seropositivity and CMV reactivation strongly tracked TRB clonality. TRB overlap between skin or GI tissue T cells and blood was limited. Donor-recipient repertoire similarity was low at 1-2 months, rising over year one.

This table comes from immunoSEQ multiplex PCR, and its TCRdb copy is limited to in-frame clones, with some not included. The sample records about 66,000 clones, about 93% being singletons. This clone was seen a single time. Its antigen is still unknown. The gene calls are TRBV5-4 and TRBJ1-2, with 9 bases aligning to TRBD1. This clonotype was sampled from a woman in her 30s in good health and a related stem cell transplant donor. The sequencing input was PBMCs. In nucleotides, the CDR3 is TGTGCCAGCAGCTCCGGGACAGGGAATCTCCCCCTGCTAACCGGCTACACCTTC. Translated, it gives CASSSGTGNLPLLTGYTF. Full variable domain (remainder filled in from reference TRBV5-4 and TRBJ1-2): ETGVTQSPTHLIKTRGQQVTLRCSSQSGHNTVSWYQQALGQGPQFIFQYYREEENGRGNFPPRFSGLQFPNYSSELNVNALELDDSALYLCASSSGTGNLPLLTGYTFGSGTRLTVV.